This T cell receptor beta chain was profiled in a study of beta chain features in type 1 diabetes. Study-level findings and limits: For patients, the naive, central memory and Treg TCRB repertoires appeared more alike than for healthy donors. Patients with Type 1 diabetes showed moderately but significantly shorter TCRB CDR3s in all four CD4+ subsets.

The authors reverse transcribed all of the isolated RNA, so sequencing captured expressed TCRB transcripts. Measured with immunoSEQ multiplex PCR; TCRdb has only the in-frame clones, and not every one. Of around 250,000 clones in the sample, roughly an eighth were seen once. This clone has just a few counts. The antigen is undetermined. V was shortened by 6 bases and J by 7 bases, with 18 bases between the two germline ends. The length of the CDR3 is 14 residues. Germline CDR1 KGHSH, CDR2 LQKENI. Sorted CD4+ subsets: naive, central memory, regulatory, stem cell-like memory (CD45RO/CCR7/CD25/CD127/CD95/CD27 panel). Sorting produced populations that all topped 95% purity.

This clonotype was sampled from a woman aged 40 to 50 in good health. This sequence joins TRBV18 and TRBJ1-1; D is ambiguous. The source material was naive CD4+ T cells from blood. Written as DNA, the CDR3 is TGTGCCAGCTCGTCCGTTTTGAGGGTTGGTGAAGCTTTCTTT. It codes for CASSSVLRVGEAFF.